A selection of T cell receptor beta chains follows, all from one sample in a study of CD8+CD57+ T cells in acquired aplastic anemia. TCRdb processed the reads anew with MiXCR; each CDR3 protein has one entry. This sample yields about 58,000 distinct CDR3 sequences, of which roughly three fifths are seen a single time; roughly 15% belongs to the top ten. Sequenced: sorted CD4+, CD8+, or CD8+CD57+ T cells (not recorded which) from PBMCs. The receptors were sampled from a human donor with aplastic anemia. The conserved cysteine and the conserved F or W are not part of the CDR3 here. The D gene is left open where the match is weak.

ASTGNTIY TRBV28 - TRBJ1-3
ASSQDRGQDEQY TRBV7-2 TRBD1 TRBJ2-7
ASSLAQGQTEAF TRBV7-9 - TRBJ1-1
ASSFTSANYGYT TRBV7-9 - TRBJ1-2
ASMRNTEAF TRBV2 - TRBJ1-1
ASSSSGGTDTQY TRBV6-4 TRBD2 TRBJ2-3
ASSSQGGGNTEAF TRBV7-9 TRBD1 TRBJ1-1
ASSPTRYVLEQY TRBV2 - TRBJ2-7
ASSLSKGLTYEQY TRBV28 - TRBJ2-7
ASSLGGTGEIQNSPLH TRBV13 TRBD1 TRBJ1-6
ASSDPRGQGTTSATNEKLF TRBV25-1 TRBD1 TRBJ1-4
ASSSRQGTGEAF TRBV7-9 TRBD1 TRBJ1-1
ASSVEGDQPQH TRBV2 - TRBJ1-5
ASSQERAPTGKGNTIY TRBV4-1 - TRBJ1-3
ASSYWGETQY TRBV7-9 - TRBJ2-5
ASSPGTGGKQPQH TRBV6-2/TRBV6-3 TRBD1 TRBJ1-5
ASSPRAVWSGF TRBV7-9 - TRBJ1-1
ASSLVGGGYSGNTIY TRBV11-1 TRBD1 TRBJ1-3
ASRAGVGNTIY TRBV12-3/TRBV12-4 - TRBJ1-3
ASSDGRDPTEAF TRBV2 - TRBJ1-1
SVGPGFNEQF TRBV29-1 - TRBJ2-1
ASSGGGARYEQY TRBV27 TRBD2 TRBJ2-7
ASSPSGTGYT TRBV2 - TRBJ1-2
ASRGTSGGAVETQY TRBV25-1 TRBD2 TRBJ2-5
ASSQDAPRNSPLH TRBV3-1 - TRBJ1-6
SAGQGRYYEQY TRBV29-1 TRBD1 TRBJ2-7
SAGGVQMNTEAF TRBV20-1 - TRBJ1-1
ASSERGGGANVLT TRBV2 - TRBJ2-6
ASSEDGNEQF TRBV5-4 - TRBJ2-1
ASSGEGSETQY TRBV9 - TRBJ2-5
ASSIDPSYGYT TRBV19 - TRBJ1-2
ASSLDRVLTGKTNEKLF TRBV11-2 - TRBJ1-4
ASSPGTPETQY TRBV5-6 - TRBJ2-5